One sample yielded the 14 T cell receptor beta chains listed below, sequenced in a study of regulatory T cells in long-lasting Graves disease. Libraries of TCR beta came from iRepertoire HTBI primers plus Arm-PCR of CDR3 regions. TCRdb reprocessed the multiplex PCR reads with MiXCR, giving one entry per CDR3 protein. Among 400,000 to 500,000 distinct CDR3 sequences, about 14% were seen once, and the ten largest hold around a sixth. Regarding time point: newly diagnosed GD, antithyroid drugs for less than 3 months. Isolated PBMC RNA provided the starting material for the TCR library. A further study also used this sample, focusing on T cells in Graves' hyperthyroidism and ophthalmopathy.

The source material was peripheral blood mononuclear cells (PBMCs), sampled at new diagnosis, from a patient treated with antithyroid drugs. These receptors were taken from a woman aged 45-65 years with Graves disease.

At least ten counts were recorded for this clonotype. This rearrangement joins TRBV11-3 to TRBJ1-1; TRBD1 agrees at 7 bases. Germline-derived CDR1 and CDR2 are SGHNT and YENEEA. The CDR3 loop spans 13 amino acids. V lost 4 bases, J lost 3 bases, and 2 bases stayed unmatched. The CDR3 here is CASSSGQDTEAFF. CDR3 bases: TGTGCCAGCAGCTCAGGACAGGACACTGAAGCTTTCTTT.

This clonotype turned up a few times. The V gene is TRBV20-1, the J gene TRBJ2-3; TRBD2 is a possible D gene (6 bases). Trimming cost V 2 bases and J 4 bases, with 25 bases left between them. Germline CDR1 and CDR2: DFQATT and SNEGSKA (reference sequence). This CDR3 spans 18 amino acids. CDR3 protein: CSARPFWGGGSRADTQYF. The CDR3 coding sequence is TGCAGTGCTAGACCTTTTTGGGGTGGGGGGAGTCGGGCAGATACGCAGTATTTT.

The chain combines TRBV6-1 with TRBJ2-2; D gene ambiguous. Trimming pared 1 base from V and 5 bases from J, leaving 8 bases between. Germline V gives CDR1 MNHNS, CDR2 SASEGT. The CDR3 contains 14 residues. CDR3 nucleotide sequence: TGTGCCAGCAGTGAAGGAAGATGGACCGGGGAGCTGTTTTTT. Encoded protein: CASSEGRWTGELFF.

This clonotype was counted many times. The chain joins TRBV11-3 to TRBJ2-1, with D perhaps matching TRBD2 (5 bases). V gave up 5 bases and J gave up 1 base, with 9 bases separating them. The CDR3 extends over 14 amino acids. Germline V gene sequence: CDR1 SGHNT, CDR2 YENEEA. CDR3 residues: CASSPGLSYNEQFF. The CDR3 bases are TGTGCCAGCAGCCCCGGACTTTCCTACAATGAGCAGTTCTTC.

In its sample, this clonotype was seen many times. V gene TRBV2 combines with J gene TRBJ2-5; possible D gene TRBD1, 5 bases. The CDR3 loop spans 16 amino acids. V lost 6 bases and J 0 bases, leaving 17 bases between the germline ends. Per germline, CDR1 SNHLY and CDR2 FYNNEI. In nucleotides, the CDR3 is TGTGCCAGCAGCCCTATATGGGGCACCGACCAAGAGACCCAGTACTTC. Translation gives CASSPIWGTDQETQYF.

This clonotype was recorded many times. The chain is built from TRBV12-3 or TRBV12-4 and TRBJ1-2; 7 nucleotides line up with TRBD1. The trim removed 1 base at V and 3 bases at J, leaving 5 bases unmatched. The CDR3 is 15 amino acids. The CDR3 sequence is CASSLGRRGDYGYTF. The CDR3 nucleotides are TGTGCCAGCAGTTTAGGTCGCAGGGGGGACTATGGCTACACCTTC.

This clonotype was seen repeatedly, ten times or more. The chain joins TRBV12-3 or TRBV12-4 to TRBJ2-1, with D possibly being TRBD2 (6 bases). CDR3 length: 14 amino acids. Trimming took off 3 bases at V and 10 bases at J, with 16 bases between the two ends. CDR3 sequence (DNA): TGTGCCAGCAGTTTTCTCGGACTATCAGGCGAGCAGTTCTTC. Protein: CASSFLGLSGEQFF.

This clonotype has only a few counts. At one end the junction does not follow the germline gene, possibly because of a read error. The rearrangement uses TRBV24-1 and TRBJ2-1; 9 bases fit TRBD1. Germline-derived CDR1 and CDR2 are KGHDR and SFDVKD. This CDR3 is 16 amino acids long. CDR3 nucleotides: TGTGCCACCAGTGATGCCGGGACAGGGACCTACAATGAGCAGTCCTTC. Translating gives CATSDAGTGTYNEQSF.

As to this clonotype: A read error is possible here, since a much larger clone lies one base away. CDR3 DNA: TGTGCCAGCAGCACAACTCCGGGACTAGCGGGAGTCACAGATACGCAGTGTTTT. Protein: CASSTTPGLAGVTDTQCF. The chain is built from TRBV7-2 and TRBJ2-3, with TRBD2 matching 14 bases. CDR3 length: 18 amino acids. Germline assignment: CDR1 SGHTA and CDR2 FQGNSA.

The chain links TRBV6-1 to TRBJ2-1; TRBD2 matches at 7 bases. Trimming at V came to 4 bases and at J to 3 bases, leaving 6 bases not matched to a gene. Germline V gene data show CDR1 as MNHNS and CDR2 as SASEGT. This CDR3 region has 15 residues. CDR3 sequence reads: CASSAGTTVYNEQFF. The CDR3 nucleotides are TGTGCCAGCAGTGCGGGGACTACGGTCTACAATGAGCAGTTCTTC.

As regards this clonotype: A junction end diverges from the germline sequence, so it may reflect a read error. CDR3 nucleotide sequence: TGTACCAGCTCACCACCGGGACAGGGGAGAAACTATGGCTACACCTTC. It encodes CTSSPPGQGRNYGYTF. The chain combines TRBV18 with TRBJ1-2, with 10 bases matching TRBD1. Germline-derived CDR1 and CDR2 are KGHSH and LQKENI. This CDR3 is 16 amino acids long.

This clonotype was counted at least ten times. V usage is TRBV19 and J usage is TRBJ1-1, with D maybe TRBD1 (5 bases). Germline V gene data show CDR1 as LNHDA and CDR2 as SQIVND (reference sequence). V was shortened by 5 bases and J by 4 bases, with 11 bases between the two germline ends. The CDR3 spans 13 residues. CDR3 in amino acids: CASSPRQRTEAFF. In DNA form, the CDR3 reads TGTGCCAGTAGTCCTCGACAGCGCACTGAAGCTTTCTTT.

Only a few counts were recorded for this clonotype. The chain employs TRBV5-6 and TRBJ2-2; D is undetermined. Germline V gene lookup returns CDR1 SGHDT and CDR2 YYEEEE. CDR3 length equals 15 residues. The germline V and J ends were trimmed by 2 bases and 0 bases, with 8 bases remaining between them. The CDR3 here is CASSFGWSNTGELFF. In DNA form, the CDR3 reads TGTGCCAGCAGCTTTGGCTGGTCGAACACCGGGGAGCTGTTTTTT.

There are many counts of this clonotype. The J gene is TRBJ1-4, the V gene TRBV28; weak D call: TRBD1 (5 bases). Germline loops: CDR1 MDHEN, CDR2 SYDVKM. The V end lost 5 bases, the J end lost 10 bases, and 17 bases lay between the germline ends. The CDR3 totals 14 residues. Here the CDR3 DNA reads TGTGCCAGCAGTATCGCGACAGTCGAAGGAAAACTGTTTTTT. Encoded protein: CASSIATVEGKLFF.